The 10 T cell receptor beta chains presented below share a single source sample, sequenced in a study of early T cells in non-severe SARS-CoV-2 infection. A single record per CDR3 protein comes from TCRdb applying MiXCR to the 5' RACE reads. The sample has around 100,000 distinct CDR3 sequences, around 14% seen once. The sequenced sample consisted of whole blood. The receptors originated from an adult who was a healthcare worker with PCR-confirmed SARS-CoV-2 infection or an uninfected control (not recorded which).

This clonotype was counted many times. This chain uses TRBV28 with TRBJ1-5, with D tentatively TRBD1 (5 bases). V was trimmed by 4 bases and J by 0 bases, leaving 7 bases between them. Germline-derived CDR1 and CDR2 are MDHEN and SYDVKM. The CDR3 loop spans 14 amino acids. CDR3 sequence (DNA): TGTGCCAGCAGTTCAGGGTTTAGCAATCAGCCCCAGCATTTT. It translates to CASSSGFSNQPQHF.

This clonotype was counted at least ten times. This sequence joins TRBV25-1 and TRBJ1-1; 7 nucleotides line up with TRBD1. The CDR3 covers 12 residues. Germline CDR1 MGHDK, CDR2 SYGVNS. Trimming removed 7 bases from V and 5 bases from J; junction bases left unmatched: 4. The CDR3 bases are TGTGCCAGCACCGCAGGGGGGACTGAAGCTTTCTTT. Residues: CASTAGGTEAFF.

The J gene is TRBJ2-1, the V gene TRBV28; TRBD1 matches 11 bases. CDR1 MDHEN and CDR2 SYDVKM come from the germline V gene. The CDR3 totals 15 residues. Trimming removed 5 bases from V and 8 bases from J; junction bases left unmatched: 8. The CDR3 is CASSPDRGRYDEQFF. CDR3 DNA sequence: TGTGCCAGCAGTCCGGACAGGGGGCGGTACGATGAGCAGTTCTTC.

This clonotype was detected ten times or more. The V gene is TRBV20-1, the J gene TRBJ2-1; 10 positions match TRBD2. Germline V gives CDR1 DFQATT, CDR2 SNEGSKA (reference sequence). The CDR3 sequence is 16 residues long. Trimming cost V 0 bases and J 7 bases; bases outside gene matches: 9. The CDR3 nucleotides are TGCAGTGCTAGAGATTTAGAAACTAGCGGGATAAATGAGCAGTTCTTC. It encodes CSARDLETSGINEQFF.

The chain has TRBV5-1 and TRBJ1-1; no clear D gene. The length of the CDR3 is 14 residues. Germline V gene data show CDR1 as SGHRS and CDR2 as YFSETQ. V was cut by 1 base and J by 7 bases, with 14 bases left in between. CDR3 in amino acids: CASSLSARSLEAFF. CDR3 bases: TGCGCCAGCAGCTTGTCCGCCCGAAGCCTTGAAGCTTTCTTT.

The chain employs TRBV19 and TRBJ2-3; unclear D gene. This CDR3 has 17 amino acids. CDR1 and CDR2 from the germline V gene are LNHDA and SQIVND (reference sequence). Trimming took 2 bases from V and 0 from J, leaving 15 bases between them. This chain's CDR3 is CASSIQSGRSSTDTQYF. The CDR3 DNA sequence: TGTGCCAGTAGTATACAGTCCGGGCGGAGTAGCACAGATACGCAGTATTTT.

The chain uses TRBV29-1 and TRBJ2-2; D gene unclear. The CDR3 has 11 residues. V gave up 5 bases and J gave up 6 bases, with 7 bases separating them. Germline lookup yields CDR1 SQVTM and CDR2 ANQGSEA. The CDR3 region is CSVTVSGELFF. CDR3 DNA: TGCAGCGTTACGGTTTCCGGGGAGCTGTTTTTT.

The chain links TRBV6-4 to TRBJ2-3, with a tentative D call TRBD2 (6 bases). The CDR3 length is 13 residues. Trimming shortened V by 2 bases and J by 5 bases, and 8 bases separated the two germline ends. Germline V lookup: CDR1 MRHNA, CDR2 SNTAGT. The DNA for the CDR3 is TGTGCCAGCAGTGACGGGGGGTTAGATACGCAGTATTTT. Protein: CASSDGGLDTQYF.

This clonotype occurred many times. CDR3 nucleotides: TGCGCCAGCAGCTTGGGGGTCAATGAGCAGTTCTTC. It is translated as CASSLGVNEQFF. J is TRBJ2-1 and V is TRBV5-1; no firm D call. This CDR3 region has 12 residues. Germline lookup yields CDR1 SGHRS and CDR2 YFSETQ. V lost 0 bases to trimming and J lost 6 bases, with 4 bases between them.

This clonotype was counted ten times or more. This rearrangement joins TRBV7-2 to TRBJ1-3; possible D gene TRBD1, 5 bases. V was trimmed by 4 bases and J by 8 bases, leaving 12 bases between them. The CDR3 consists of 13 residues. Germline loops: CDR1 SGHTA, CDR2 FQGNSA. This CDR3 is CASSWGVRDTIYF. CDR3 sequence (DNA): TGTGCCAGCAGCTGGGGGGTTCGGGACACCATATATTTT.